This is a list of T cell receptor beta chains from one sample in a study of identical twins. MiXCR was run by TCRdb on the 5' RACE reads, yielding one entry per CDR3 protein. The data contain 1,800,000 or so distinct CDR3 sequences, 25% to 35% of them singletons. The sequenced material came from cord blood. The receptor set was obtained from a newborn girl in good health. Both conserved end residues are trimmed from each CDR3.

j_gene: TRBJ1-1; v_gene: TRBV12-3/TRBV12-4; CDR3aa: ASSLNGGANTEAF
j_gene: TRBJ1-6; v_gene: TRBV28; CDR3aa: ASKTRGGSPLH
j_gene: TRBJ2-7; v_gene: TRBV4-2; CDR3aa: ASSQESLAGALGYEQY
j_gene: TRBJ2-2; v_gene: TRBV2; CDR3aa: ASSEASRRELF
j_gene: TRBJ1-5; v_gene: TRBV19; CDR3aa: ASSLDRWGQPQH
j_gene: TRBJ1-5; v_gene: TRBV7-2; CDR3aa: ASSLGYGQGHQPQH
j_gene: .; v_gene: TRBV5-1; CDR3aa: ASSLGVSSYNEQY
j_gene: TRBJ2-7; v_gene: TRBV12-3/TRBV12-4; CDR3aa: ASSSSSDEVQY
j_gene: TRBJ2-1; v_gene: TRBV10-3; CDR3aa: AISGRGDSYNEQF
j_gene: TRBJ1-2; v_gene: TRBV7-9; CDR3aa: ASSPGDRPYGYT
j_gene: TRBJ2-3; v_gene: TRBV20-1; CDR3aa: SASDWGDTQY
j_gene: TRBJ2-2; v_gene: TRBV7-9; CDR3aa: ASSLGLWDRTGELF
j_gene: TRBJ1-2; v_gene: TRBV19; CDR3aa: ATSLGLAGYT
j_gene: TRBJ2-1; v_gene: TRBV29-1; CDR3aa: SAGGGQRNEQF
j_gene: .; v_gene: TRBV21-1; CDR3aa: ASSKVSGSSYEQY
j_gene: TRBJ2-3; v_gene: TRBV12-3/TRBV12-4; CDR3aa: ASSLSRYVVSDTQY
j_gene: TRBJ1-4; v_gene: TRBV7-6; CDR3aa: ASSLEGLHNEKLF
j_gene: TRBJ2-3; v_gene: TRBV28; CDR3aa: ASSSPLAEVTDTQY
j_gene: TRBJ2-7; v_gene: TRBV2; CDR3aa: ARSGTGAYEQY
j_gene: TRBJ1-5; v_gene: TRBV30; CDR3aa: AWSSVVNQPQH
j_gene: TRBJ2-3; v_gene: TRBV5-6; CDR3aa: ASSLMRLKLTDTQY
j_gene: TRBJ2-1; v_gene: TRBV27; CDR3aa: ASSLSSGTGSYNEQF
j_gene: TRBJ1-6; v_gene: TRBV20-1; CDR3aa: SAEASAQTLH
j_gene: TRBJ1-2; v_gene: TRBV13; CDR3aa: ASSRTGYLRANYGYT
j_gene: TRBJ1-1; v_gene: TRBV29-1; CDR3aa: STNRDMNTEAF
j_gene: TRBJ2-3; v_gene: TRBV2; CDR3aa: ASGGQGGSTDTQY
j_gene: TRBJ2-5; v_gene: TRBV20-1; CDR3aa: SAGSVYNEQY
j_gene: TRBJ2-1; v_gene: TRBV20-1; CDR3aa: SALPGRPYNEQF
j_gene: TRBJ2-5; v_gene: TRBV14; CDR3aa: ATRTSGSAGQY
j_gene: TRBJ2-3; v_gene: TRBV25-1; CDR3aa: ASSGGFRLTDTQY
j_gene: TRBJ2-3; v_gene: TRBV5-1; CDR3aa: ASSLFAGFNTGTQY
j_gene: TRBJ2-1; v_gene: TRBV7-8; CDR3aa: ASGKLAGDNNEQF
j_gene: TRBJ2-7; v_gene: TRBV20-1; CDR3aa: SASEGTGGYEQY
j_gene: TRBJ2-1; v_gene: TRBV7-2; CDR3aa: ASAIDGLNNEQF
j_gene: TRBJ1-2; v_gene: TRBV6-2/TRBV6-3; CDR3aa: ASSYSLGGRGYT
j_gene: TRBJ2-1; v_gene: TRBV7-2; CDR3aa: ASSLATGLADSYNEQF
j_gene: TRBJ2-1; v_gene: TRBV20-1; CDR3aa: SARDLVGRSSYNEQF
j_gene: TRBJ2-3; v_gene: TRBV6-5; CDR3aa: ASRSYRPDTQY
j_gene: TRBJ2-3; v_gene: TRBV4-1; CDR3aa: ASSQPSLAGGRDTQY
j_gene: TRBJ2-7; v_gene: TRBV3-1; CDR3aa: ASSQIKHEQY
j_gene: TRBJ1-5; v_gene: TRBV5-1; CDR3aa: ASSFRDREFHQPQH
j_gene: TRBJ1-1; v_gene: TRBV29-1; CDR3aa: SYEKGTKNTEAF
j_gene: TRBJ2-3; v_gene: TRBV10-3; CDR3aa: AISEYGDTQY
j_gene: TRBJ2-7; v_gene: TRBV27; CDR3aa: ASSLSMRGEQY
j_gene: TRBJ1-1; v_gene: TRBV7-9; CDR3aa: ASSWPPGTSGGNEQF
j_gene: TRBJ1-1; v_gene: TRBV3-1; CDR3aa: ASSRLRQGNTEAF
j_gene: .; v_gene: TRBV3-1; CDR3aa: ASSQMLAGAGETQY
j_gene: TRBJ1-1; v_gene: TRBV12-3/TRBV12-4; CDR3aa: ASRPLITLDTEAF
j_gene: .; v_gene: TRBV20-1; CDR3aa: SAKRRGGATKFGEIYNEQY
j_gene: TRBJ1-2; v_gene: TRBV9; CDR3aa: ASSVATGHLNYGYT
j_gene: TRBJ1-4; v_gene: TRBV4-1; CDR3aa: ASSQVQVNNEKLF
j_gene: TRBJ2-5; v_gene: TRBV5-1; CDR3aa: ASSLFAGGETQY
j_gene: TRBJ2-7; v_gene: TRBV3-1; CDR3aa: ASSQVYGASVANEQY